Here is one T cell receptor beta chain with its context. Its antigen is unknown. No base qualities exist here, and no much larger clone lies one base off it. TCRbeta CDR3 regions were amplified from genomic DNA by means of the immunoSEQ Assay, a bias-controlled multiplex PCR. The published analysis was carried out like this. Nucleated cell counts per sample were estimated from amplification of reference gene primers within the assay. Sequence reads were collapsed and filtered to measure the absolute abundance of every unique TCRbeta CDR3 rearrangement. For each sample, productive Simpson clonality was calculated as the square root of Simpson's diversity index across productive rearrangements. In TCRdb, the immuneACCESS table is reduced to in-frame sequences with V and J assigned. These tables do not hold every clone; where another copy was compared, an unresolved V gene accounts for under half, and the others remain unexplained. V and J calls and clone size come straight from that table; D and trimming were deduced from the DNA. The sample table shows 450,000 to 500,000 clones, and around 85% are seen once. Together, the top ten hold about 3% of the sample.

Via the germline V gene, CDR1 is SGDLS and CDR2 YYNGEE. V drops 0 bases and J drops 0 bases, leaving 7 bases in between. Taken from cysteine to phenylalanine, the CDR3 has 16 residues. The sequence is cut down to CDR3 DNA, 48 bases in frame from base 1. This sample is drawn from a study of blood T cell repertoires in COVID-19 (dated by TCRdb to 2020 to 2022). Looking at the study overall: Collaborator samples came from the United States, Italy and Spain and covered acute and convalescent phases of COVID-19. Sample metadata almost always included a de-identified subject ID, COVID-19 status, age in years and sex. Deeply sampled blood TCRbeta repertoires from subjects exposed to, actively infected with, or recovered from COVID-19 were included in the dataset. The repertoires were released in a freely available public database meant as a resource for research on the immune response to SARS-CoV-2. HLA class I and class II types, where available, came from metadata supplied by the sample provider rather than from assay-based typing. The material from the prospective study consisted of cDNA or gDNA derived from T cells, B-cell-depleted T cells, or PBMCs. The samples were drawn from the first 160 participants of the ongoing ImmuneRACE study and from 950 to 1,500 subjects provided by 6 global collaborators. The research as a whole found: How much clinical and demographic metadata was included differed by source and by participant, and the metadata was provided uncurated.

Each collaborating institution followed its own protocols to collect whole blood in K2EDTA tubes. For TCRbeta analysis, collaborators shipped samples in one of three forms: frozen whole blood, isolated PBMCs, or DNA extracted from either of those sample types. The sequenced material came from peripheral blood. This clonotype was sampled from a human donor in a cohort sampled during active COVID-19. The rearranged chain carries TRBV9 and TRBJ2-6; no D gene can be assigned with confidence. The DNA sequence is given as TGTGCCAGCAGCGTAGAAAGAGGCTCTGGGGCCAACGTCCTGACTTTC. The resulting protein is CASSVERGSGANVLTF.